Listed below are T cell receptor beta chains from one sample, sequenced in a study of blood T cell repertoires in COVID-19. Sequenced by immunoSEQ multiplex PCR; TCRdb stores in-frame clones only, minus some. This table holds roughly 290,000 clones, around 87% found once. Sequencing was done on a sample of peripheral blood. The receptor set was obtained from a woman younger than 45 who had recovered from COVID-19. Each CDR3 is given with its conserved first and last residue. D genes are given only for firm matches. The size field is filled for only some rows; it gives once, few, many or a size class.

D gene,clone size,J gene,V gene,CDR3 length,CDR3 DNA,CDR3 protein
.,.,TRBJ2-2,TRBV12-3/TRBV12-4,12,TGTGCCAGCAGTCTTTACACCGGGGAGCTGTTTTTT,CASSLYTGELFF
.,.,TRBJ1-1,TRBV19,13,TGTGCCAGTAGTGTGACAGGTGGGACTGAAGCTTTCTTT,CASSVTGGTEAFF
.,.,TRBJ2-5,TRBV7-9,16,TGTGCCAGCAGCTTATTTGGGCCAATGGGAGGTGAGACCCAGTACTTC,CASSLFGPMGGETQYF
TRBD1,.,TRBJ1-1,TRBV2,14,TGTGCCAGCACCAGGACAGGGAGGGACACTGAAGCTTTCTTT,CASTRTGRDTEAFF
TRBD2,.,TRBJ2-7,TRBV28,13,TGTGCCAGCCATACTTGGGAGGGCTACGAGCAGTACTTC,CASHTWEGYEQYF
.,.,TRBJ2-1,TRBV29-1,14,TGCAGCGTTGGAAGTTCAACCCGTAGTAATGAGCAGTTCTTC,CSVGSSTRSNEQFF
.,.,TRBJ1-5,TRBV6-5,15,TGTGCCAGCACCCCGACAGCAGATAGCAATCAGCCCCAGCATTTT,CASTPTADSNQPQHF
.,.,TRBJ1-6,TRBV3-1/TRBV3-2,16,TGTGCCAGCAGCCAAGATTGGAGGATTCCTAATTCACCCCTCCACTTT,CASSQDWRIPNSPLHF
TRBD2,.,TRBJ2-3,TRBV19,17,TGTGCCAGTAGTCCGACTAGCGGGAGGCCCGCGGGAGGCACGCAGTATTTT,CASSPTSGRPAGGTQYF
TRBD1,.,TRBJ2-1,TRBV4-1,16,TGCGCCAGCAGCCAGCGACCGGGACAGGGTGGCTATGAGCAGTTCTTC,CASSQRPGQGGYEQFF
TRBD2,.,TRBJ2-3,TRBV7-2,15,TGTGCCAGCAGACCCTTAGCGGGGAGCACAGATACGCAGTATTTT,CASRPLAGSTDTQYF
TRBD1,.,TRBJ2-3,TRBV24-1,14,TGTGCCACCAGTGATGGGGGACAGACAGATACGCAGTATTTT,CATSDGGQTDTQYF
.,.,TRBJ2-5,TRBV13,13,TGTGCCAGCAGACCAGGGAACCAAGAGACCCAGTACTTC,CASRPGNQETQYF
TRBD1,.,TRBJ2-7,TRBV5-1,13,TGCGCCAGCAGCTTTGACAGGGCCTACGAGCAGTACTTC,CASSFDRAYEQYF
.,few,TRBJ1-1,TRBV5-1,15,TGCGCCAGCGCGAATCTCAAATTTGGAGGCACTGAAGCTTTCTTT,CASANLKFGGTEAFF
.,once,TRBJ2-5,TRBV11-2,12,TGTGCCAGCAGTGGAGGGGAAGAGACCCAGTACTTC,CASSGGEETQYF
.,few,TRBJ2-1,TRBV6-6,13,TGTGCCAGCAGTCCCACCCGGTTCAATGAGCAGTTCTTC,CASSPTRFNEQFF
TRBD1,.,TRBJ1-3,TRBV4-2,17,TGTGCCAGCAGCCCCCTCCCGACAGGGAGCTCTGGAAACACCATATATTTT,CASSPLPTGSSGNTIYF
TRBD1,.,TRBJ1-5,TRBV27,15,TGTGCCAGCAGTTCCGGGACAGGGAGCAATCAGCCCCAGCATTTT,CASSSGTGSNQPQHF
.,.,TRBJ1-1,TRBV7-9,13,TGTGCCAGCAGCCGAGTTGAGAACACTGAAGCTTTCTTT,CASSRVENTEAFF
.,few,TRBJ1-5,TRBV28,13,TGTGCCAGCAGTTTTCCGGGCAATCAGCCCCAGCATTTT,CASSFPGNQPQHF
TRBD1,.,TRBJ1-5,TRBV6-5,14,TGTGCCAGCAGCCCGACAGGGGGCAATCAGCCCCAGCATTTT,CASSPTGGNQPQHF
.,.,TRBJ2-5,TRBV5-1,14,TGCGCCAGCAGCTTGGACGAGAAGCAAGAGACCCAGTACTTC,CASSLDEKQETQYF
TRBD1,.,TRBJ1-1,TRBV2,15,TGTGCCAGCAGTCTACCGGGACAGGGGATCACTGAAGCTTTCTTT,CASSLPGQGITEAFF